The 29 T cell receptor beta chains below were found in one sample sequenced in a study of siplizumab effects on memory and regulatory T cells. The repertoire was sequenced with immunoSEQ multiplex PCR; TCRdb's copy has only in-frame clones and lacks some. The table has roughly 93,000 clones, roughly 94% seen once. What was sequenced was non-Treg CD4+ T cells sorted from blood. The origin of the receptors is a human donor in good health.

The J gene is TRBJ2-3, the V gene TRBV29-1; no clear D. Trimming left V 7 bases short and J 2 bases short, with 16 bases between. CDR1 and CDR2 (germline): SQVTM, ANQGSEA. CDR3 size: 14 residues. The CDR3 DNA reads TGCAGCGCCCTCCAGAGCACCTCCACAGATACGCAGTATTTT. Its protein product is CSALQSTSTDTQYF.

This clone was recorded only once. This chain uses TRBV28 with TRBJ2-1; 10 positions agree with TRBD2. This CDR3 is 17 amino acids long. CDR1 MDHEN and CDR2 SYDVKM come from the germline V gene. J was trimmed by 5 bases and V by 6 bases; bases with no gene match: 13. CDR3 sequence reads: CASRVHRTSGTHNEQFF. CDR3 DNA: TGTGCCAGCAGGGTCCATAGGACTAGCGGAACTCACAATGAGCAGTTCTTC.

This chain uses TRBV28 with TRBJ1-3; 8 bases are shared with TRBD1. The V gene end was trimmed by 6 bases and the J gene end by 4 bases; junction bases not matched to a gene: 8. Germline V gives CDR1 MDHEN, CDR2 SYDVKM. This CDR3 is built from 15 residues. Here the CDR3 DNA reads TGTGCCAGCAGGTACACCGGGACAGGCGGAAACACCATATATTTT. Translating it yields CASRYTGTGGNTIYF.

CDR3 region: CASRLGRRSGNTIYF. The CDR3 nucleotides are TGTGCCAGCAGATTAGGACGGCGCTCTGGAAACACCATATATTTT. The V and J genes are TRBV6-1 and TRBJ1-3; unclear D gene. V lost 6 bases, J lost 0 bases, and 12 bases lay in between. This CDR3 is built from 15 residues. Germline-derived CDR1 and CDR2 are MNHNS and SASEGT.

The V and J genes are TRBV10-3 and TRBJ2-7; D is perhaps TRBD2 (6 bases). The CDR3 is 16 residues long. Per the germline V gene, CDR1 is ENHRY and CDR2 is SYGVKD. Trimming took off 5 bases at V and 7 bases at J, with 24 bases between the two ends. The chain's CDR3 is CAISRYGTPMNGEQYF. The CDR3 nucleotides read TGTGCCATCAGTCGCTACGGGACTCCCATGAACGGGGAGCAGTACTTC.

V gene TRBV14 combines with J gene TRBJ2-1; TRBD2 matches at 10 bases. Per germline, CDR1 SGHDN and CDR2 FVKESK. This CDR3 spans 16 amino acids. V trimming: 4 bases; J trimming: 4 bases; junction bases outside the gene matches: 7. Written as DNA, the CDR3 is TGTGCCAGCAGCCTCCGGACTAGCGGTTCTTACAATGAGCAGTTCTTC. Protein: CASSLRTSGSYNEQFF.

This chain connects TRBV18 to TRBJ2-5; D might be TRBD1 (5 bases). Germline V CDR1 and CDR2: KGHSH, LQKENI. This CDR3 has 16 amino acids. The germline V and J ends were trimmed by 3 bases and 2 bases, with 16 bases remaining between them. CDR3 sequence reads: CASSPSPGQTQETQYF. The CDR3 nucleotides read TGTGCCAGCTCACCCTCCCCAGGGCAGACACAAGAGACCCAGTACTTC.

The chain couples TRBV4-1 to TRBJ2-5, with TRBD2 matching over 12 bases. CDR3 size: 17 residues. V gave up 1 base and J gave up 6 bases; unmatched junction bases: 9. The germline CDR1 and CDR2 sequences are MGHRA and YSYEKL. CDR3 loop: CASSQGWRTSGTQTQYF. For the CDR3, the DNA is TGCGCCAGCAGCCAAGGTTGGAGGACTAGCGGGACTCAGACCCAGTACTTC.

This chain joins TRBV14 and TRBJ1-2, with 7 positions matching TRBD1. CDR1 is SGHDN, CDR2 FVKESK, per germline. The CDR3 is 13 amino acids. V gave up 4 bases and J gave up 5 bases; unmatched junction bases: 4. The CDR3 region has the DNA TGTGCCAGCAGCCCTATACAGGGGTATGGCTACACCTTC. It translates to CASSPIQGYGYTF.

This clone was seen once. The chain employs TRBV30 and TRBJ2-7; weak D call: TRBD2 (5 bases). V lost 0 bases, J lost 6 bases, and 12 bases lay in between. CDR1 is GTSNPN and CDR2 is SVGIG in the germline V gene (reference sequence). The CDR3 loop spans 13 amino acids. This CDR3 is CAWSVQRASEQYF. CDR3 in DNA: TGTGCCTGGAGTGTACAGAGGGCTAGCGAGCAGTACTTC.

The V gene is TRBV10-2, the J gene TRBJ2-7, with D perhaps matching TRBD1 or TRBD2 (5 bases each). The CDR3 totals 18 residues. V was cut by 4 bases and J by 0 bases, with 22 bases left in between. CDR1 and CDR2 (germline): WSHSY, SAAADI. CDR3 residues: CASSGPEGPKVISYEQYF. The DNA for the CDR3 is TGCGCCAGCAGTGGACCCGAGGGGCCTAAAGTGATCTCCTACGAGCAGTACTTC.

The V and J genes are TRBV5-6 and TRBJ2-2, with D unclear. Germline-derived CDR1 and CDR2 are SGHDT and YYEEEE. The CDR3 totals 15 residues. With 2 bases removed from V and 4 bases from J, the gap between germline ends came to 12 bases. CDR3 sequence reads: CASSFRSVTTGELFF. The CDR3 DNA reads as TGTGCCAGCAGCTTTAGGTCGGTTACCACCGGGGAGCTGTTTTTT.

The chain couples TRBV6-5 to TRBJ2-3; TRBD1 matches 8 bases. After removal of 7 bases from V and 2 bases from J, the junction contained 2 bases not matched to a gene. Germline V gene lookup returns CDR1 MNHEY and CDR2 SVGAGI. The CDR3 sequence is 13 residues long. The CDR3 DNA is TGTGCCAGCAACAGGGGGGTCACAGATACGCAGTATTTT. It translates to CASNRGVTDTQYF.

V usage is TRBV28 and J usage is TRBJ2-7; no clear D. Germline V gene data show CDR1 as MDHEN and CDR2 as SYDVKM. Trimming removed 7 bases at V and 2 bases at J, with 12 bases between. The CDR3 sequence is 13 residues long. For the CDR3, the DNA is TGTGCCAGCACGCTAACCAGACCCTACGAGCAGTACTTC. Translated, it gives CASTLTRPYEQYF.

The rearrangement joins TRBV7-6 to TRBJ2-7, with no clear D. Germline loops: CDR1 SGHVS, CDR2 FNYEAQ. The length of the CDR3 is 16 residues. The V end was cut by 0 bases, the J end by 0 bases, with 12 bases between. CDR3 DNA sequence: TGTGCCAGCAGCTTAGCGCGAGCGCAAAGCTCCTACGAGCAGTACTTC. Translating gives CASSLARAQSSYEQYF.

J is TRBJ2-3 and V is TRBV9; D is uncertain. This CDR3 has 14 amino acids. The germline gives CDR1 SGDLS, CDR2 YYNGEE. Trimming stripped 4 bases from V and 2 bases from J, with 11 bases between. CDR3 region: CASSSILFTDTQYF. CDR3 sequence (DNA): TGTGCCAGCAGCTCCATTTTGTTCACAGATACGCAGTATTTT. Combining the CDR3 with reference TRBV9 and TRBJ2-3 gives the whole variable domain DSGVTQTPKHLITATGQRVTLRCSPRSGDLSVYWYQQSLDQGLQFLIQYYNGEERAKGNILERFSAQQFPDLHSELNLSSLELGDSALYFCASSSILFTDTQYFGPGTRLTVL.

The chain has TRBV6-5 and TRBJ2-3; D uncertain. CDR1 and CDR2 from the germline V gene are MNHEY and SVGAGI. V lost 5 bases, J lost 2 bases, and 14 bases lay in between. The CDR3 runs 15 residues. The CDR3 loop reads CASSQGPTNTDTQYF. The CDR3 DNA is TGTGCCAGCAGTCAAGGACCCACCAACACAGATACGCAGTATTTT.

The chain links TRBV6-5 to TRBJ1-3, with a tentative D call TRBD1 (5 bases). The CDR3 is 14 amino acids. The germline V and J ends were trimmed by 5 bases and 4 bases, with 12 bases remaining between them. Germline V CDR1 and CDR2: MNHEY, SVGAGI. CDR3 nucleotides: TGTGCCAGCAGTAGAAGCAGGGACGGAAACACCATATATTTT. Translating it yields CASSRSRDGNTIYF.

The rearrangement links TRBV2 to TRBJ2-4; perhaps TRBD1 as D (6 bases). CDR3 size: 13 residues. Trimming left V 5 bases short and J 7 bases short, with 12 bases between. Germline V gene data show CDR1 as SNHLY and CDR2 as FYNNEI. The CDR3 is CASSRGNTNIQYF. The CDR3 coding sequence is TGTGCCAGCAGTAGGGGGAACACCAACATTCAGTACTTC.

The chain links TRBV19 to TRBJ2-1; 12 bases agree with TRBD2. Germline V gene lookup returns CDR1 LNHDA and CDR2 SQIVND (reference sequence). Trimming took 6 bases from V and 9 from J; bases not matched to a gene: 9. This CDR3 contains 15 residues. The CDR3 spells CASSRLAGVLREQFF. CDR3 in DNA: TGTGCCAGTAGCCGACTAGCGGGAGTTCTACGTGAGCAGTTCTTC. Filled out from reference TRBV19 and TRBJ2-1, the complete variable domain reads DGGITQSPKYLFRKEGQNVTLSCEQNLNHDAMYWYRQDPGQGLRLIYYSQIVNDFQKGDIAEGYSVSREKKESFPLTVTSAQKNPTAFYLCASSRLAGVLREQFFGPGTRLTVL.

The CDR3 coding sequence is TGCGCCAGCAGCTTGGAGGAGGGAGAGGGCAATGAGCAGTTCTTC. This gives the protein CASSLEEGEGNEQFF. The chain uses TRBV5-1 and TRBJ2-1, with a possible D match to TRBD2 (6 bases). The CDR3 consists of 15 residues. In germline, CDR1 is SGHRS, CDR2 YFSETQ. The ends were cut back, 0 bases at V and 6 bases at J, with 13 bases in the middle.

The chain is built from TRBV6-5 and TRBJ1-2; no firm D call. CDR3 length: 16 amino acids. The ends were cut back, 1 base at V and 2 bases at J, with 14 bases in the middle. Germline loops: CDR1 MNHEY, CDR2 SVGAGI. CDR3 region: CASSYWAERGNYGYTF. Written as DNA, the CDR3 is TGTGCCAGCAGTTACTGGGCCGAGCGAGGGAACTATGGCTACACCTTC.

The J gene is TRBJ2-1, the V gene TRBV7-9; D is unresolved. From germline, CDR1 is SEHNR and CDR2 FQNEAQ (reference sequence). Trimming took off 5 bases at V and 3 bases at J, with 17 bases between the two ends. This CDR3 spans 16 amino acids. For the CDR3, the DNA is TGTGCCAGCAGCCTACCTTTGGGGAAGTTCTACAATGAGCAGTTCTTC. Its translation is CASSLPLGKFYNEQFF.

V and J are TRBV11-2 and TRBJ2-7, with 13 bases that match TRBD2. Germline CDR1 SGHAT, CDR2 FQNNGV. The CDR3 has 15 residues. Trimming cost V 5 bases and J 4 bases; bases outside gene matches: 5. The CDR3 spells CASSPGTSGTYEQYF. The CDR3 region has the DNA TGTGCCAGCAGCCCCGGGACTAGCGGGACTTACGAGCAGTACTTC.

The chain is built from TRBV6-5 and TRBJ1-2; the D is unclear. V was cut by 2 bases and J by 5 bases, with 3 bases left in between. Germline assignment: CDR1 MNHEY and CDR2 SVGAGI. CDR3 length: 11 residues. The CDR3, as DNA: TGTGCCAGCAGTTACGAGTATGGCTACACCTTC. It translates to CASSYEYGYTF.

The rearrangement links TRBV28 to TRBJ1-1, with a weak D call TRBD1 (6 bases). Between the trimmed V and J ends, which lost 7 bases and 1 base, there was a span of 19 bases. Looked up from germline, CDR1 is MDHEN and CDR2 is SYDVKM. CDR3 length: 16 amino acids. This CDR3 reads CASTSGGGYRNTEAFF. CDR3 in DNA: TGTGCCAGCACCTCCGGGGGGGGCTACCGGAACACTGAAGCTTTCTTT.

The chain has TRBV7-9 and TRBJ2-3; D unclear. The CDR3 totals 11 residues. The germline gives CDR1 SEHNR, CDR2 FQNEAQ (reference sequence). V lost 6 bases, J lost 9 bases, and 10 bases lay in between. The CDR3: CASRALGTQYF. The DNA of the CDR3 is TGTGCCAGCAGGGCATTGGGGACGCAGTATTTT.

V and J are TRBV7-8 and TRBJ2-5; no definite D call. The DNA end favors TRBJ2-7, so the J call may be wrong. The germline V gene encodes CDR1 SGHVS and CDR2 FQNEAQ. This CDR3 comprises 17 residues. The CDR3 DNA follows: TGTGCCAGCAGCTCCCGGCGGTTCGGGTTAGGGATTAGCGAGCAGTACTTC. Protein product: CASSSRRFGLGISEQYF.

The V call is TRBV25-1, the J call TRBJ2-7; 11 nucleotides agree with TRBD1. V shed 7 bases and J 3 bases; nucleotides not matched to a gene: 8. Per germline, CDR1 MGHDK and CDR2 SYGVNS. The CDR3 has 15 amino acids. Written as DNA, the CDR3 is TGTGCCAGCAAACCGACCGGGACAGGGGGCTACGAGCAGTACTTC. Protein: CASKPTGTGGYEQYF.